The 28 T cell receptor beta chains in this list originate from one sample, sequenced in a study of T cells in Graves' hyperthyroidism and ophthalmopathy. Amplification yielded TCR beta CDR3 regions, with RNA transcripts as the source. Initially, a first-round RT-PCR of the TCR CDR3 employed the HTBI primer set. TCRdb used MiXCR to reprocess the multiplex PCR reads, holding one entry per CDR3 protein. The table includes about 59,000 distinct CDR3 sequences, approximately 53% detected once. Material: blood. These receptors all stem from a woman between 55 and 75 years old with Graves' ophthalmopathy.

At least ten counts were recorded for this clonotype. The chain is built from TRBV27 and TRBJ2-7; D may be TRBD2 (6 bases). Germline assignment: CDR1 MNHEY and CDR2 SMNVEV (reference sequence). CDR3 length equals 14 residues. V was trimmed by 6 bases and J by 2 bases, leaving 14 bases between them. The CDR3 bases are TGTGCCAGCAGACACGGGACTCTTACCTACGAGCAGTACTTC. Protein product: CASRHGTLTYEQYF.

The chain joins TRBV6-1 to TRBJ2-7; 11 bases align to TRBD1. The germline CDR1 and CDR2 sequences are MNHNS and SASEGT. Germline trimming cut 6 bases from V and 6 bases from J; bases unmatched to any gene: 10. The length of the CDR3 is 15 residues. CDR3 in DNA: TGTGCCAGCAGACCCCCCGGGACAGGGGGGTCCGAGCAGTACTTC. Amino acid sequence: CASRPPGTGGSEQYF.

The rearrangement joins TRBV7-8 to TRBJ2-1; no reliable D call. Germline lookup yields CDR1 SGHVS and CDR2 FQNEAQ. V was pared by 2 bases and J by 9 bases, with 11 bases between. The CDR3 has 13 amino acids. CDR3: CASSLFLLGEQFF. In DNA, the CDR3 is TGTGCCAGCAGCTTATTTCTCTTGGGTGAGCAGTTCTTC.

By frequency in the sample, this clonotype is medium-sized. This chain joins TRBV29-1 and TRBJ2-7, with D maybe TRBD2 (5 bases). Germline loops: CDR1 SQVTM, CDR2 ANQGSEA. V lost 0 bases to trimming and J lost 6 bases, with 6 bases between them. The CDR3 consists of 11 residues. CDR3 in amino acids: CSVEDRGEQYF. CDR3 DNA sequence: TGCAGCGTTGAAGATCGGGGCGAGCAGTACTTC.

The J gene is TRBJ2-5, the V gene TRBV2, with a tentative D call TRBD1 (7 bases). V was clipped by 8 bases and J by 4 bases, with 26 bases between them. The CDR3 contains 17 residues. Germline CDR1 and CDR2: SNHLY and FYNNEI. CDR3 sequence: CASVMEGAGSSAETQYF. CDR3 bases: TGTGCCAGCGTTATGGAGGGGGCGGGATCGTCTGCAGAGACCCAGTACTTC.

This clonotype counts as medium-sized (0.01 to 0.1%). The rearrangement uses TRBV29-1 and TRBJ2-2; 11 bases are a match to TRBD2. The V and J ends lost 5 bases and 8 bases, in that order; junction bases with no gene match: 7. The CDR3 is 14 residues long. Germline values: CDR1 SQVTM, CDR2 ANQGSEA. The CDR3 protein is CSVTTSGVKGELFF. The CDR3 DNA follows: TGCAGCGTTACGACTAGCGGGGTGAAAGGGGAGCTGTTTTTT.

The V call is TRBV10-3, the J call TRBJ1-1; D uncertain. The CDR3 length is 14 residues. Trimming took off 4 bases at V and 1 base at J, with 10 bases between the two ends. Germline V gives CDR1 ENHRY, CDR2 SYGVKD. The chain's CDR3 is CAISVNGRNTEAFF. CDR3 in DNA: TGTGCCATCAGTGTAAACGGTCGGAACACTGAAGCTTTCTTT.

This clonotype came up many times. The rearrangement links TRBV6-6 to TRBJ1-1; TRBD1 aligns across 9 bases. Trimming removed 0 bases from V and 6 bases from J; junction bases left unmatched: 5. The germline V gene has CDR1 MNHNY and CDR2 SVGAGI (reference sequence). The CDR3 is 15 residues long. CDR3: CASSYSGTGKSEAFF. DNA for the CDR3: TGTGCCAGCAGTTACTCCGGGACAGGGAAGTCTGAAGCTTTCTTT.

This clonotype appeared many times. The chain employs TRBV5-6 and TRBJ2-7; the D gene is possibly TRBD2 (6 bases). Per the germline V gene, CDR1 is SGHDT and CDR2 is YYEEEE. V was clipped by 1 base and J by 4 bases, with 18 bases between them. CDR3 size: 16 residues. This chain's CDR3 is CASSLPLSGGAYEQYF. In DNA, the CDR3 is TGTGCCAGCAGCTTGCCCCTAAGTGGCGGGGCTTACGAGCAGTACTTC.

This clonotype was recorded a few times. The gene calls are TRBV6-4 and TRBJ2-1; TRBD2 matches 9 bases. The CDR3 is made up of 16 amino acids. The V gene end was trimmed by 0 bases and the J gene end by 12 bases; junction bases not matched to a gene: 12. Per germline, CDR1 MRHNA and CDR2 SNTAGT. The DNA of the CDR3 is TGTGCCAGCAGTGACTCGGAGCGGGGGGACACAGATACGCAGTTCTTC. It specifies CASSDSERGDTDTQFF.

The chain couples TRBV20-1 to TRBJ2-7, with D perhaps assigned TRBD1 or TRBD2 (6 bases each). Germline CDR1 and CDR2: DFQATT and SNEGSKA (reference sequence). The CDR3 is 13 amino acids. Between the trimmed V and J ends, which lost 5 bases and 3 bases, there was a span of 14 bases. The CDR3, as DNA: TGCAGTGCTCTAAAGGGGGGCAACTACGAGCAGTACTTC. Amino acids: CSALKGGNYEQYF.

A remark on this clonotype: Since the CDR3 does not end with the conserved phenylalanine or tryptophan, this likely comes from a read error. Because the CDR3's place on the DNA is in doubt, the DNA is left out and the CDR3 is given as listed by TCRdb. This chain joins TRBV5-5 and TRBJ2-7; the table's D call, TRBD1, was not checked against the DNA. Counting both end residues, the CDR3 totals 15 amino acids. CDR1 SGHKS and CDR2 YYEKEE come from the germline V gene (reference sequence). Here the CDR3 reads CASSLRDGRAYEQCL.

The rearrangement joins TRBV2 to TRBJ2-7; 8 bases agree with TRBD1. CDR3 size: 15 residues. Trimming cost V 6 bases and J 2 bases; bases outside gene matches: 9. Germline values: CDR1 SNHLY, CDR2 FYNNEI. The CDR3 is CASSPRTGNPYEQYF. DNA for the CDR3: TGTGCCAGCAGCCCCCGGACAGGGAATCCCTACGAGCAGTACTTC.

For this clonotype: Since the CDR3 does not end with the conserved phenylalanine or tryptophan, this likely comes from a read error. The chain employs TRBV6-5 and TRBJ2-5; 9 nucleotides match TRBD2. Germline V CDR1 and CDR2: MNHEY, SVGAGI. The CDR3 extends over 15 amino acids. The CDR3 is CDSSLSGGRTETQYV. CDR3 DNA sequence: TGTGACAGCAGTTTAAGCGGGGGGAGGACAGAGACCCAGTACGTC.

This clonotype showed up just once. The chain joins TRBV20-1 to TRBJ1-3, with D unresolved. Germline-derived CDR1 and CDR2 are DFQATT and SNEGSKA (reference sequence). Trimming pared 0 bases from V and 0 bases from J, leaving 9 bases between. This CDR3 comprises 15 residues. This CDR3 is CSARDQASSGNTIYF. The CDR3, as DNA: TGCAGTGCTAGAGATCAGGCTAGCTCTGGAAACACCATATATTTT.

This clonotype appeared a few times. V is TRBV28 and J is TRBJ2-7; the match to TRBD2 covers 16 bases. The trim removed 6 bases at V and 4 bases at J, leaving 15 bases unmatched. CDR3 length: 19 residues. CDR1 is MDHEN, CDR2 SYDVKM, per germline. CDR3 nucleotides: TGTGCCAGCAGCTCCCTCGGGACTAGCGGGAGGGCCTCTATATACGAGCAGTACTTC. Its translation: CASSSLGTSGRASIYEQYF.

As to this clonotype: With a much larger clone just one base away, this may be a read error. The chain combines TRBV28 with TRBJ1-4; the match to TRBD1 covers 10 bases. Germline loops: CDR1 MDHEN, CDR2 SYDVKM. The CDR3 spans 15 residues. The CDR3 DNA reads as TGTGCCAGCAGTCCAGGGACAGGGGCTAATGAAGAACTGTTTTTT. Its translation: CASSPGTGANEELFF.

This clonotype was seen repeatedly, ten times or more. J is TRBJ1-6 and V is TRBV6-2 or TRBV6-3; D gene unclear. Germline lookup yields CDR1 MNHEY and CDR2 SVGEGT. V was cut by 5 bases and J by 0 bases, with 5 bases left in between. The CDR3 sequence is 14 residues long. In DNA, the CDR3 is TGTGCCAGCAGTCCTAGCTCCTATAATTCACCCCTCCACTTT. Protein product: CASSPSSYNSPLHF.

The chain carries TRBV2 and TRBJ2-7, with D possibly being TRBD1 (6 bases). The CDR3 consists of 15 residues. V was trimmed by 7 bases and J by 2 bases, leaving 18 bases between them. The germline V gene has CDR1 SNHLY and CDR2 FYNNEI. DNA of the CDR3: TGTGCCAGCAAGGAACAGGGATTCCCTACCTACGAGCAGTACTTC. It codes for CASKEQGFPTYEQYF.

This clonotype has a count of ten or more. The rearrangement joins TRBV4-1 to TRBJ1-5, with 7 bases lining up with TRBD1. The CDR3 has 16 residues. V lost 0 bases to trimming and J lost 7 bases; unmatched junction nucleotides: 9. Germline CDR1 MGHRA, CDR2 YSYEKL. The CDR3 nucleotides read TGCGCCAGCAGCCAAGAGAAAACAGGGGTGGGCCAGCCCCAGCATTTT. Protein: CASSQEKTGVGQPQHF.

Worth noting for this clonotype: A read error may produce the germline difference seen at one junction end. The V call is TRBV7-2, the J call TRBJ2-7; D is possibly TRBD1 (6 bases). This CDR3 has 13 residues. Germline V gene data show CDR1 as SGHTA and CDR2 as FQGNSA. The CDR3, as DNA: TGTGCCAACAGCGTAAACCTTAAGACAGGAGTGTACTTC. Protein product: CANSVNLKTGVYF.

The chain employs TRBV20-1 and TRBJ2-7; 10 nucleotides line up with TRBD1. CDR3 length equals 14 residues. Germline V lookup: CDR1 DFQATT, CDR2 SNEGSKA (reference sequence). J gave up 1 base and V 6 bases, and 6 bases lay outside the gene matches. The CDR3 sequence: CSAAGTGVSYEQYF. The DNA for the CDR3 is TGCAGTGCGGCCGGGACAGGGGTTTCCTACGAGCAGTACTTC.

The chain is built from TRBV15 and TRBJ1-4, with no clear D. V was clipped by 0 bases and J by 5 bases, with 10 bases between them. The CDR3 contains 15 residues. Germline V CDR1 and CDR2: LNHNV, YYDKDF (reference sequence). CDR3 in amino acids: CATSRDIGDNEKLFF. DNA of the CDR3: TGTGCCACCAGCAGAGATATAGGAGACAATGAAAAACTGTTTTTT.

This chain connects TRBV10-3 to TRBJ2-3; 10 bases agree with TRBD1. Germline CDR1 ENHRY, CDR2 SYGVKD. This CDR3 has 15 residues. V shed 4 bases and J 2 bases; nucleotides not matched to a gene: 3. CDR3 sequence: CAISAGQGPTDTQYF. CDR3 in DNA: TGTGCCATCAGTGCGGGACAGGGGCCCACAGATACGCAGTATTTT.

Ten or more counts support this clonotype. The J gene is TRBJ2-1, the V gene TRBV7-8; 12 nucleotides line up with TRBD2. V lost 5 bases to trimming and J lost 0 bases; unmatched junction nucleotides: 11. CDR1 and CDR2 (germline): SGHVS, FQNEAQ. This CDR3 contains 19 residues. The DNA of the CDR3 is TGTGCCAGCAGCCCAGCAGGGGGACTAGCGGGTAGCTCCTACAATGAGCAGTTCTTC. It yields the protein CASSPAGGLAGSSYNEQFF.

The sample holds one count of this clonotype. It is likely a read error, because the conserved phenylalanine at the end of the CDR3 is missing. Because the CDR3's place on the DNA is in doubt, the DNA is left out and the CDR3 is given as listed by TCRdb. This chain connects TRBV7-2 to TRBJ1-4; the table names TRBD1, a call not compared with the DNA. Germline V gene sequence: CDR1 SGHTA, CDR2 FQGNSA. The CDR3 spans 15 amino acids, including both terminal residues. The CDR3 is CASSLGGQGGEKLLL.

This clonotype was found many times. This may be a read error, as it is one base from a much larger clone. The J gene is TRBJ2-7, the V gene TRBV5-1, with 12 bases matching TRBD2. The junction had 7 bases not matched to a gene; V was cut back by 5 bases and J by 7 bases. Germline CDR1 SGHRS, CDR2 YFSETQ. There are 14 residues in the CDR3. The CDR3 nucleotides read TGCGCCAGCAGGGTGACTAGCGGGAGCTGGGAGCAGTACTTC. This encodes CASRVTSGSWEQYF.

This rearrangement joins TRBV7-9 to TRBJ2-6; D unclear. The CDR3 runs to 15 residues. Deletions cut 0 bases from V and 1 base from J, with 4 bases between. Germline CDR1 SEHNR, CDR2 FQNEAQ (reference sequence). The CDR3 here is CASSLARSGANVLTF. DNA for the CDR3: TGTGCCAGCAGCTTAGCGAGATCTGGGGCCAACGTCCTGACTTTC.